The clone carrying this TCR beta chain was detected ten times or more. What it recognizes is unknown. The sample belongs to a study of T cells in Graves' hyperthyroidism and ophthalmopathy. Study-level results: In validation, the model predicted ophthalmopathy. These predictions came a median about 6.8 months before onset.

TCR beta CDR3 regions were amplified from RNA transcripts. RT-PCR in the first round (using the HTBI primer set) targeted the TCR CDR3. From the multiplex PCR reads, TCRdb called clonotypes with MiXCR, one entry per CDR3 protein. This repertoire shows around 450,000 distinct CDR3 sequences, approximately 14% found once; its top ten account for over 12%. When ophthalmopathy did not progress within 18 months, Graves' hyperthyroidism was considered stable. Sequenced input: blood. The TCR comes from a woman under 30 with Graves' hyperthyroidism.

The CDR3 DNA reads TGTGCCAGCAGTTACTCTTGGAACACTGAAGCTTTCTTT. It codes for CASSYSWNTEAFF. This sequence joins TRBV6-5 and TRBJ1-1, with no clear D. Deletions cut 0 bases from V and 1 base from J, with 3 bases between. The CDR3 runs to 13 residues. The germline V gene encodes CDR1 MNHEY and CDR2 SVGAGI.